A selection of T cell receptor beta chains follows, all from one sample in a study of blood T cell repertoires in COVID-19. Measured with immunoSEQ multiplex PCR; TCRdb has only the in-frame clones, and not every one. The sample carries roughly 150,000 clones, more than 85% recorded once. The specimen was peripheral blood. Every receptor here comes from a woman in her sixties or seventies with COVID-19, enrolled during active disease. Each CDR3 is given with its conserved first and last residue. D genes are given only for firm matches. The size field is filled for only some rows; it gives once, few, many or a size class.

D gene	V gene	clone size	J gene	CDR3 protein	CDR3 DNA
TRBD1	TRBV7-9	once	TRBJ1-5	CASSSLRQGQPQHF	TGTGCCAGCAGCTCGCTTCGACAGGGCCAGCCCCAGCATTTT
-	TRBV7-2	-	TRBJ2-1	CASSLEPGRSTEQFF	TGTGCCAGCAGCTTAGAGCCGGGTAGGTCCACTGAGCAGTTCTTC
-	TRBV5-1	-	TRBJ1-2	CASSLGGQIVYGYTF	TGCGCCAGCAGCTTGGGTGGGCAGATCGTCTATGGCTACACCTTC
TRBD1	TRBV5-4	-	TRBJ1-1	CASSLGPGGNTEAFF	TGTGCCAGCAGCTTGGGTCCAGGGGGCAACACTGAAGCTTTCTTT
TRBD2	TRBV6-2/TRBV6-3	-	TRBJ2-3	CASSYGSGGTDTQYF	TGTGCCAGCAGTTACGGTAGCGGGGGCACAGATACGCAGTATTTT
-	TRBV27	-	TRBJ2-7	CASSPVLGASGSEQYF	TGTGCCAGCAGTCCTGTGTTGGGGGCGTCGGGGAGCGAGCAGTACTTC
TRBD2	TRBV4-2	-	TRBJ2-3	CASSQASSGGATTDTQYF	TGTGCCAGCAGCCAAGCCTCTAGCGGGGGGGCCACCACAGATACGCAGTATTTT
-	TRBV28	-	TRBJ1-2	CASSLLTGLYGYTF	TGTGCCAGCAGTCTACTCACAGGGCTCTATGGCTACACCTTC
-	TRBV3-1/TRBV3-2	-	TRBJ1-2	CASRGGNYGYTF	TGTGCCAGCAGGGGAGGAAACTATGGCTACACCTTC
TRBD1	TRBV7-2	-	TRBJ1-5	CASSMRTGTEQPQHF	TGTGCCAGCAGCATGAGAACCGGGACAGAGCAGCCCCAGCATTTT
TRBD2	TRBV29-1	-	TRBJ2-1	CSVMLLAGAGNEQFF	TGCAGCGTTATGTTACTAGCGGGGGCCGGCAATGAGCAGTTCTTC
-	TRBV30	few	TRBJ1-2	CAWSGAANYGYTF	TGTGCCTGGAGTGGGGCTGCTAACTATGGCTACACCTTC
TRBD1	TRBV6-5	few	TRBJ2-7	CASCPGQGGSYEQYF	TGTGCCAGCTGCCCGGGACAGGGGGGGTCCTACGAGCAGTACTTC
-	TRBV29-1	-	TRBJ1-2	CSVDGRGYGYTF	TGCAGCGTTGACGGGAGGGGCTATGGCTACACCTTC
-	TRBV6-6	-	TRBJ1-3	CASSRLVGRGSGNTIYF	TGTGCCAGCAGCCGATTGGTCGGCCGGGGCTCTGGAAACACCATATATTTT
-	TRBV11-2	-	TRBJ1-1	CASSFVGYAEAFF	TGTGCCAGCAGCTTCGTGGGCTACGCTGAAGCTTTCTTT
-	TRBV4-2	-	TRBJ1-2	CASSQEAVSYGYTF	TGTGCCAGCAGCCAGGAGGCGGTTTCCTATGGCTACACCTTC
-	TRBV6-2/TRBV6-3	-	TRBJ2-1	CASSTDANEQFF	TGTGCCAGCAGTACAGACGCCAATGAGCAGTTCTTC
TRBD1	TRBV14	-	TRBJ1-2	CASSRQGLGYTF	TGTGCCAGCAGTAGACAGGGTCTCGGCTACACCTTC
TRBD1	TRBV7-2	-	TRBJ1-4	CASSSDPRGDWNEKLFF	TGTGCCAGCAGCTCCGATCCCAGGGGGGACTGGAATGAAAAACTGTTTTTT
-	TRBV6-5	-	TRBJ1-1	CASSTVQGMNTEAFF	TGTGCCAGCAGTACGGTGCAGGGGATGAACACTGAAGCTTTCTTT
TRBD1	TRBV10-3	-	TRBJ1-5	CAIRGGQGEGQPQHF	TGTGCCATCAGGGGCGGACAGGGGGAAGGTCAGCCCCAGCATTTT
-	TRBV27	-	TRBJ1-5	CASSYVSNQPQHF	TGTGCCAGCAGTTATGTAAGCAATCAGCCCCAGCATTTT
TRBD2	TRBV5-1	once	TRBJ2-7	CASSKGLAGVSYEQYF	TGCGCCAGCAGCAAGGGACTAGCGGGGGTTTCCTACGAGCAGTACTTC
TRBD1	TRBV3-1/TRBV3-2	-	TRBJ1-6	CASSPQGERSPLHF	TGTGCCAGCAGCCCACAGGGGGAGAGGTCACCCCTCCACTTT
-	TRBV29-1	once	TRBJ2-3	CSVDRGTGDTQYF	TGCAGCGTTGATAGGGGAACGGGAGATACGCAGTATTTT
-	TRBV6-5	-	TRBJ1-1	CASGRNMNTEAFF	TGTGCCAGCGGCAGGAATATGAACACTGAAGCTTTCTTT
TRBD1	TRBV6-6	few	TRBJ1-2	CASSYSYRGPYGYTF	TGTGCCAGCAGTTATTCCTACAGGGGGCCCTATGGCTACACCTTC
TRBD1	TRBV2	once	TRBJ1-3	CASITDRGHGNTIYF	TGTGCCAGCATTACCGACAGGGGGCACGGAAACACCATATATTTT
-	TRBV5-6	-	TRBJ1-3	CASSLRAGNTIYF	TGTGCCAGCAGCTTGAGAGCGGGAAACACCATATATTTT
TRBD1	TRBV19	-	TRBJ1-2	CASSIGTGWYGYTF	TGTGCCAGTAGTATCGGGACAGGGTGGTATGGCTACACCTTC
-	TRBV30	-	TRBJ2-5	CAWGARGTGETQYF	TGTGCCTGGGGAGCGCGGGGCACTGGAGAGACCCAGTACTTC
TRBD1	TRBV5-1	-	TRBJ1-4	CASSPGQGSEKLFF	TGCGCCAGCAGCCCGGGACAGGGGAGTGAAAAACTGTTTTTT
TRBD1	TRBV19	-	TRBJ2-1	CASSITGGIDEQFF	TGTGCCAGTAGTATAACAGGGGGCATCGATGAGCAGTTCTTC
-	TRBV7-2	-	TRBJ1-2	CASRVPRPGNYGYTF	TGTGCCAGCAGGGTTCCTAGGCCGGGAAACTATGGCTACACCTTC
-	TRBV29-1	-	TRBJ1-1	CSVETAGGATEAFF	TGCAGCGTTGAAACCGCGGGGGGGGCAACTGAAGCTTTCTTT
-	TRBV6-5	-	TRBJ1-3	CASFPPADSGNTIYF	TGTGCCAGCTTCCCCCCCGCGGATTCAGGAAACACCATATATTTT
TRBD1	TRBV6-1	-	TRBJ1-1	CASSAWPGQGALNTEAFF	TGTGCCAGCAGTGCTTGGCCGGGACAGGGGGCCTTGAACACTGAAGCTTTCTTT
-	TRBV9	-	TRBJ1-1	CASSVSPLNTEAFF	TGTGCCAGCAGCGTATCCCCTCTGAACACTGAAGCTTTCTTT
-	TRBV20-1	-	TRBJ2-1	CSASRGQINNEQFF	TGCAGTGCTAGTAGGGGCCAAATCAACAATGAGCAGTTCTTC
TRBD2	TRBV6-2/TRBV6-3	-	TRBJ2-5	CASSYQLAGGTRETQYF	TGTGCCAGCAGTTACCAACTAGCGGGGGGGACCCGTGAGACCCAGTACTTC
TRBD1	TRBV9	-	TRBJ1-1	CASSRTGGTNTEAFF	TGTGCCAGCAGCCGGACAGGGGGGACGAACACTGAAGCTTTCTTT
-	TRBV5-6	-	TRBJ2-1	CASSPDSPYNEQFF	TGTGCCAGCAGCCCGGACTCGCCATACAATGAGCAGTTCTTC
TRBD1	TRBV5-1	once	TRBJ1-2	CASSLLGQENGYTF	TGCGCCAGCAGCTTATTGGGACAGGAGAATGGCTACACCTTC
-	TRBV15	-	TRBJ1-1	CATSSPRYQVMNTEAFF	TGTGCCACCAGCAGCCCTCGATATCAGGTCATGAACACTGAAGCTTTCTTT
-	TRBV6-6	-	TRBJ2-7	CASSYQGREQYF	TGTGCCAGCAGTTATCAGGGGCGCGAGCAGTACTTC
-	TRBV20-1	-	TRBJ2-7	CSATGLGEQYF	TGCAGTGCTACAGGGTTGGGGGAGCAGTACTTC
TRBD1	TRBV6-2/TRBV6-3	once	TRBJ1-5	CASSYSTLTGGDQPQHF	TGTGCCAGCAGTTACTCCACCCTTACAGGGGGGGATCAGCCCCAGCATTTT
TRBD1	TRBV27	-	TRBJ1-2	CASRTGANYGYTF	TGTGCCAGCAGAACAGGGGCGAACTATGGCTACACCTTC
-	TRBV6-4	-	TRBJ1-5	CASSDTIDQPQHF	TGTGCCAGCAGCGACACTATAGATCAGCCCCAGCATTTT
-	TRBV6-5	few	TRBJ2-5	CASSYLPDRQETQYF	TGTGCCAGCAGTTACTTACCGGACAGACAAGAGACCCAGTACTTC
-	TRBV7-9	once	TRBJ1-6	CASSFGVAMSSYNSPLHF	TGTGCCAGCAGCTTCGGGGTAGCGATGAGCTCCTATAATTCACCCCTCCACTTT